Each of the 32 T cell receptor beta chains below was sequenced from the same sample in a study of T cell repertoires in cytomegalovirus infection. These receptors are not linked to any known antigen. MiXCR was run by TCRdb on the reads, yielding one entry per CDR3 protein. The table has 50,000 or so distinct CDR3 sequences, roughly a fifth seen once; the top ten hold approximately 53%. The source was CD8+ T cells from cultured PBMCs, collected from culture after CMV antigen stimulation. The receptors come from a human donor in good health (CMV status not recorded). Some clones in this sample may be carry-over from other donors' samples.

This clonotype was detected only a few times. The chain has TRBV7-2 and TRBJ1-1; no clear D. Per germline, CDR1 SGHTA and CDR2 FQGNSA. This CDR3 spans 12 amino acids. The V end lost 1 base, the J end lost 5 bases, and 5 bases lay between the germline ends. The CDR3, as DNA: TGTGCCAGCAGCTTAGAACAGACTGAAGCTTTCTTT. This codes for CASSLEQTEAFF.

Many counts were recorded for this clonotype. This chain links TRBV7-2 with TRBJ2-5; D perhaps matches TRBD2 (5 bases). Trimming removed 3 bases from V and 2 bases from J, with 16 bases in between. The CDR3 is made up of 16 amino acids. Germline V CDR1 and CDR2: SGHTA, FQGNSA. CDR3 loop: CASSFGLAGEQETQYF. DNA of the CDR3: TGTGCCAGCAGCTTCGGGCTAGCTGGGGAACAAGAGACCCAGTACTTC.

This clonotype has more than one count but fewer than ten. The chain links TRBV18 to TRBJ2-1; tentatively, D is TRBD1 (5 bases). Germline V gene sequence: CDR1 KGHSH, CDR2 LQKENI. This CDR3 spans 14 amino acids. With 4 bases removed from V and 7 bases from J, the gap between germline ends came to 14 bases. CDR3 in amino acids: CASSLNTGGNEQFF. The DNA for the CDR3 is TGTGCCAGCTCACTCAACACAGGCGGTAATGAGCAGTTCTTC. Using reference TRBV18 and TRBJ2-1 for the parts outside the CDR3, the full variable domain is NAGVMQNPRHLVRRRGQEARLRCSPMKGHSHVYWYRQLPEEGLKFMVYLQKENIIDESGMPKERFSAEFPKEGPSILRIQQVVRGDSAAYFCASSLNTGGNEQFFGPGTRLTVL.

This chain connects TRBV3-1 to TRBJ2-7; D tentatively reads TRBD1 or TRBD2 (5 bases each). With 3 bases removed from V and 6 bases from J, the gap between germline ends came to 9 bases. The CDR3 loop spans 12 amino acids. CDR1 is LGHDT and CDR2 is YNNKEL in the germline V gene (reference sequence). DNA of the CDR3: TGTGCCAGCAGCCACGGGGCTGGCGAGCAGTACTTC. Protein: CASSHGAGEQYF.

This clonotype was observed at least ten times. The chain employs TRBV5-5 and TRBJ1-6; D is ambiguous. Germline V gene sequence: CDR1 SGHKS, CDR2 YYEKEE (reference sequence). Trimming left V 0 bases short and J 5 bases short, with 15 bases between. The CDR3 consists of 17 residues. In DNA form, the CDR3 reads TGTGCCAGCAGCTTGGGTGTATGGCAGACGGATAATTCACCCCTCCACTTT. Translating it yields CASSLGVWQTDNSPLHF.

This clonotype showed up just a few times. The V and J genes are TRBV7-2 and TRBJ2-3; tentatively, D is TRBD1 (6 bases). The CDR3 loop spans 14 amino acids. Trimming pared 5 bases from V and 3 bases from J, leaving 12 bases between. CDR1 is SGHTA, CDR2 FQGNSA, per germline. CDR3 nucleotides: TGTGCCAGCAGCCAACACGACAGGACAGATACGCAGTATTTT. This translates into CASSQHDRTDTQYF. The full variable domain, in which reference TRBV7-2 and TRBJ2-3 provide the parts outside the CDR3, is GAGVSQSPSNKVTEKGKDVELRCDPISGHTALYWYRQSLGQGLEFLIYFQGNSAPDKSGLPSDRFSAERTGGSVSTLTIQRTQQEDSAVYLCASSQHDRTDTQYFGPGTRLTVL.

The CDR3 DNA follows: TGTGCCAGCAGTTTTCTGGACAGGGTAAACGAGCAGTACTTC. This codes for CASSFLDRVNEQYF. The chain recombines TRBV27 with TRBJ2-7, with 8 bases aligning to TRBD1. Trimming took 3 bases from V and 5 from J; bases not matched to a gene: 6. This CDR3 region has 14 residues. CDR1 and CDR2 from the germline V gene are MNHEY and SMNVEV (reference sequence).

This clonotype was picked up many times. This sequence joins TRBV5-5 and TRBJ2-5; D gene uncertain. CDR3 length equals 13 residues. Germline loops: CDR1 SGHKS, CDR2 YYEKEE (reference sequence). Trimming cost V 4 bases and J 2 bases, with 9 bases left between them. The DNA of the CDR3 is TGTGCCAGCAGCGGTCATGGACAAGAGACCCAGTACTTC. It translates to CASSGHGQETQYF.

For this clonotype: The junction does not match germline at one end; this may be a read error. The V gene is TRBV4-1, the J gene TRBJ2-1; 7 positions match TRBD2. This CDR3 contains 17 residues. Germline V gene lookup returns CDR1 MGHRA and CDR2 YSYEKL. CDR3 nucleotides: TGTGCCAGCCAGAGAGATGGGGGGGACCCCAATTACAATGAGCAGTTCTTC. It yields the protein CASQRDGGDPNYNEQFF.

V usage is TRBV12-3 or TRBV12-4 and J usage is TRBJ1-1; D unresolved. This CDR3 comprises 16 residues. V was trimmed by 6 bases and J by 4 bases, leaving 21 bases between them. The CDR3 here is CASRVGLSSVGTEAFF. Here the CDR3 DNA reads TGTGCCAGCAGGGTCGGCCTATCGAGCGTCGGCACTGAAGCTTTCTTT.

This clonotype occurred many times. The rearrangement links TRBV12-3 or TRBV12-4 to TRBJ2-3; the match to TRBD2 covers 11 bases. The CDR3 totals 18 residues. V lost 5 bases to trimming and J lost 2 bases; unmatched junction nucleotides: 12. CDR3 DNA: TGTGCCAGCAGTATAGTCCCCGGGACTAGCGGAGTCACAGATACGCAGTATTTT. Its protein product is CASSIVPGTSGVTDTQYF.

There are many counts of this clonotype. The rearrangement links TRBV7-8 to TRBJ2-1, with D perhaps TRBD1 (6 bases). The V end lost 1 base, the J end lost 13 bases, and 17 bases lay between the germline ends. Germline V CDR1 and CDR2: SGHVS, FQNEAQ. CDR3 length: 14 amino acids. The CDR3 region has the DNA TGTGCCAGCAGCTTAGAGCAAACAGGGCCCAAACAGTTCTTC. Its protein is CASSLEQTGPKQFF.

V is TRBV5-4 and J is TRBJ1-1; no definite D call. Germline assignment: CDR1 SGHNT and CDR2 YYREEE (reference sequence). V gave up 3 bases and J gave up 6 bases, with 12 bases separating them. The CDR3 runs 13 residues. This CDR3 is CASSYGEFAEAFF. For the CDR3, the DNA is TGTGCCAGCAGCTATGGAGAATTTGCTGAAGCTTTCTTT. The variable domain in full, with the rest retrieved from reference TRBV5-4 and TRBJ1-1, is ETGVTQSPTHLIKTRGQQVTLRCSSQSGHNTVSWYQQALGQGPQFIFQYYREEENGRGNFPPRFSGLQFPNYSSELNVNALELDDSALYLCASSYGEFAEAFFGQGTRLTVV.

Note on this clonotype: A much larger clone lies one base from this, so it may be a read error. CDR3 residues: CVSSLMGQGSYEQYF. CDR3 nucleotide sequence: TGTGTCAGCAGCTTAATGGGACAGGGCTCCTACGAGCAGTACTTC. V gene TRBV7-8 combines with J gene TRBJ2-7; 9 nucleotides agree with TRBD1. Germline values: CDR1 SGHVS, CDR2 FQNEAQ. This CDR3 is 15 amino acids long.

This clonotype was observed a handful of times. This chain joins TRBV6-5 and TRBJ2-7; TRBD2 might be the D (6 bases). The CDR3 is 15 residues long. Germline-derived CDR1 and CDR2 are MNHEY and SVGAGI. V gave up 0 bases and J gave up 7 bases, with 16 bases separating them. The CDR3 region is CASSYSSGGSFEQYF. The DNA of the CDR3 is TGTGCCAGCAGTTACTCTTCTGGAGGGAGTTTTGAGCAGTACTTC.

In this sample, this clonotype is medium-sized. The genes are TRBV4-3 and TRBJ1-4, with 8 bases aligning to TRBD1. In germline, CDR1 is LGHNA, CDR2 YSLEER. Trimming took 1 base from V and 3 from J; bases not matched to a gene: 7. CDR3 length: 17 residues. The CDR3 region is CASSQGTGRGSNEKLFF. The DNA of the CDR3 is TGCGCCAGCAGCCAAGGGACAGGGAGGGGTTCTAATGAAAAACTGTTTTTT.

This clonotype was seen more than once but under ten times. The chain employs TRBV6-5 and TRBJ1-2; 9 bases align to TRBD1. V dropped 5 bases and J dropped 4; count of bases not matched to a gene: 8. CDR1 is MNHEY, CDR2 SVGAGI, per germline. The CDR3 is 15 residues long. For the CDR3, the DNA is TGTGCCAGCAGTCCTGGGGGACAGGGTCTCTATGGCTACACCTTC. Translation: CASSPGGQGLYGYTF.

This clonotype was counted at least ten times. The V and J genes are TRBV7-2 and TRBJ2-1; tentatively, D is TRBD1 (5 bases). Per germline, CDR1 SGHTA and CDR2 FQGNSA. The CDR3 spans 16 residues. V shed 5 bases and J shed 3 bases, with 17 bases lying between them. The CDR3, as DNA: TGTGCCAGCAGCGCCAGTGGGGCGAAGGGCTACAATGAGCAGTTCTTC. Translating it yields CASSASGAKGYNEQFF.

V usage is TRBV6-6 and J usage is TRBJ2-1; D is undetermined. Germline lookup yields CDR1 MNHNY and CDR2 SVGAGI (reference sequence). This CDR3 is built from 16 residues. Trimming removed 2 bases from V and 5 bases from J, with 16 bases in between. The CDR3 here is CASSYPYRLSNNEQFF. CDR3 DNA: TGTGCCAGCAGTTACCCCTATAGGTTGTCAAACAATGAGCAGTTCTTC.

This clonotype was counted ten times or more. V and J are TRBV4-1 and TRBJ2-7, with D possibly matching TRBD1 (6 bases). Germline V gene data show CDR1 as MGHRA and CDR2 as YSYEKL. This CDR3 has 15 residues. The ends were cut back, 0 bases at V and 3 bases at J, with 12 bases in the middle. CDR3 residues: CASSQDQAGDYEQYF. The CDR3 DNA reads TGCGCCAGCAGCCAAGATCAGGCAGGGGACTACGAGCAGTACTTC.

This clonotype was found many times. The chain couples TRBV7-9 to TRBJ2-3, with TRBD2 matching 11 bases. There are 17 residues in the CDR3. The J segment lost 1 base and the V segment lost 5 bases, leaving 8 bases of the junction unmatched. Germline CDR1 and CDR2: SEHNR and FQNEAQ (reference sequence). This CDR3 is CASSAPLAGDRTDTQYF. CDR3 sequence (DNA): TGTGCCAGCAGCGCCCCACTAGCGGGGGACCGCACAGATACGCAGTATTTT.

This chain uses TRBV19 with TRBJ1-1, with TRBD1 matching 8 bases. The germline V gene has CDR1 LNHDA and CDR2 SQIVND (reference sequence). V shed 10 bases, J shed 5 bases, and the junction held 9 bases outside the gene matches. The CDR3 has 13 residues. CDR3 nucleotides: TGTGCCACCCGGACAGGGTTTGTGACTGAAGCTTTCTTT. Protein product: CATRTGFVTEAFF.

This clonotype was seen at least ten times. The chain has TRBV28 and TRBJ1-4, with D perhaps matching TRBD1 (6 bases). The CDR3 is made up of 17 amino acids. CDR1 and CDR2 (germline): MDHEN, SYDVKM. V lost 6 bases to trimming and J lost 4 bases, with 21 bases between them. This chain's CDR3 is CASRAETGVVFNEKLFF. The DNA for the CDR3 is TGTGCCAGCAGAGCGGAGACAGGCGTCGTTTTTAATGAAAAACTGTTTTTT.

This clonotype was counted many times. The rearrangement links TRBV6-2 or TRBV6-3 to TRBJ2-1; 11 bases match TRBD1. Germline CDR1 and CDR2: MNHEY and SVGEGT. V lost 2 bases and J lost 10; bases outside the gene matches: 1. This CDR3 spans 13 amino acids. The CDR3 here is CASSYGTGGEQFF. The CDR3 coding sequence is TGTGCCAGCAGTTACGGGACAGGGGGAGAGCAGTTCTTC.

About this clonotype: Being one base from a much bigger clone, this may be a read error. The V and J genes are TRBV6-6 and TRBJ2-1; TRBD2 matches at 10 bases. Trimming at V came to 6 bases and at J to 10 bases, leaving 21 bases not matched to a gene. The CDR3 totals 18 residues. In germline, CDR1 is MNHNY, CDR2 SVGAGI (reference sequence). CDR3 sequence: CASRRPGASGGRQSEQFF. The CDR3 DNA follows: TGTGCCAGCAGGAGACCCGGGGCTAGCGGGGGCCGCCAGTCGGAGCAGTTCTTC.

The CDR3 loop is CASSPRWGPQETQYF. DNA for the CDR3: TGTGCCAGCAGTCCTCGGTGGGGTCCCCAAGAGACCCAGTACTTC. This chain uses TRBV27 with TRBJ2-5; D not resolved. This CDR3 region has 15 residues. CDR1 is MNHEY and CDR2 is SMNVEV in the germline V gene (reference sequence). Between the trimmed V and J ends, which lost 5 bases and 1 base, there was a span of 14 bases.

This chain connects TRBV4-3 to TRBJ1-2, with 7 bases identical to TRBD1. Germline lookup yields CDR1 LGHNA and CDR2 YSLEER. The CDR3 totals 15 residues. J lost 4 bases, V lost 2 bases, and 7 bases had no gene match. CDR3 DNA sequence: TGCGCCAGCAGCCAAAATACGGGACAGTCCTATGGCTACACCTTC. Protein sequence: CASSQNTGQSYGYTF.

This clonotype turned up a few times. The chain employs TRBV27 and TRBJ2-5; 7 bases are a match to TRBD1. Germline V gene data show CDR1 as MNHEY and CDR2 as SMNVEV (reference sequence). The CDR3 is 16 amino acids. Losses at the gene ends were 2 bases for V and 2 bases for J; bases not matched to a gene: 8. This CDR3 reads CASSLRRGGGQETQYF. CDR3 coding DNA: TGTGCCAGCAGTTTAAGGCGAGGGGGCGGGCAAGAGACCCAGTACTTC.

The gene calls are TRBV19 and TRBJ2-6; D perhaps matches TRBD1 (6 bases). Trimming pared 7 bases from V and 0 bases from J, leaving 13 bases between. Germline lookup yields CDR1 LNHDA and CDR2 SQIVND (reference sequence). The CDR3 is 16 amino acids. The CDR3 is CASKQGPDSGANVLTF. In DNA form, the CDR3 reads TGTGCCAGTAAACAGGGACCTGACTCTGGGGCCAACGTCCTGACTTTC.

The chain links TRBV27 to TRBJ1-2; weak D call: TRBD1 (5 bases). CDR3 length: 14 amino acids. The germline V gene has CDR1 MNHEY and CDR2 SMNVEV (reference sequence). V was pared by 0 bases and J by 4 bases, with 9 bases between. CDR3 nucleotides: TGTGCCAGCAGTTTATCCGGGGCTGGCTATGGCTACACCTTC. The encoded protein is CASSLSGAGYGYTF.

This clonotype was seen more than once but under ten times. The J gene is TRBJ1-2, the V gene TRBV11-2; 8 bases line up with TRBD1. This CDR3 spans 14 amino acids. Trimming cost V 3 bases and J 1 base; bases outside gene matches: 1. Germline CDR1 and CDR2: SGHAT and FQNNGV. The CDR3 region has the DNA TGTGCCAGCAGCTTGGGACAGGATAACTATGGCTACACCTTC. It yields the protein CASSLGQDNYGYTF.

The V call is TRBV9, the J call TRBJ2-6; D is possibly TRBD1 or TRBD2 (6 bases each). Germline assignment: CDR1 SGDLS and CDR2 YYNGEE. The length of the CDR3 is 15 residues. The V gene lost 3 bases and the J gene lost 3 bases, with 10 bases spanning the gap. CDR3 amino acids: CASSGGAGGANVLTF. The CDR3 DNA reads as TGTGCCAGCAGCGGGGGGGCCGGTGGGGCCAACGTCCTGACTTTC. Variable domain in full (rest from reference TRBV9 and TRBJ2-6): DSGVTQTPKHLITATGQRVTLRCSPRSGDLSVYWYQQSLDQGLQFLIQYYNGEERAKGNILERFSAQQFPDLHSELNLSSLELGDSALYFCASSGGAGGANVLTFGAGSRLTVL.